The source of this TCR beta chain is a study of blood T cell repertoires in COVID-19. CDR1 LNHNV and CDR2 YYDKDF come from the germline V gene (reference sequence). The CDR3 consists of 11 residues. V lost 5 bases, J lost 9 bases, and 3 bases stayed unmatched. Study processing details: Estimation of nucleated cell counts was performed using reference gene primer amplification. The assay was immunoSEQ multiplex PCR, and TCRdb's table has in-frame clones only and misses some. Clone size and V and J calls were adopted from that table, with D and trimming inferred from the DNA. In the table there are 100,000 to 150,000 clones, 80% to 85% of which are singletons.

The specimen sequenced was peripheral blood. The origin of this receptor is a woman in her forties or fifties with acute or convalescent COVID-19. The chain carries TRBV15 and TRBJ2-7, with TRBD2 matching 8 bases. CDR3 DNA: TGTGCCACCAGCGGGACTAGTGGGCAGTACTTC. Translation: CATSGTSGQYF.